Following are 14 T cell receptor beta chains from one sample sequenced in a study of post-analysis software for immune sequencing data. Study findings and constraints: TRBV5-6, TRBV5-1 and TRBV20-1 belonged to a set of about 5 TRBV segments that were more frequent in patients than controls.

Researchers reported that TCR beta cDNA libraries carried unique molecular identifiers. TCRdb re-derived calls from the PCR reads in MiXCR, one entry per CDR3 protein. Here the sample spans about 810,000 distinct CDR3 sequences, roughly 58% being singletons. Which antigens these TCRs recognize remains unknown. Specimen: blood. These receptors originate from a girl aged 10 to 17 with multiple sclerosis.

This clonotype showed up just a few times. The J gene is TRBJ1-2, the V gene TRBV12-3 or TRBV12-4; D is unclear. The CDR3 is 15 amino acids. Trimming took off 6 bases at V and 5 bases at J, with 19 bases between the two ends. CDR3 in DNA: TGTGCCAGCAGCGAGAATGGTGGTAGTCTTTATGGCTACACCTTC. Translation gives CASSENGGSLYGYTF.

The chain has TRBV6-1 and TRBJ2-3; 8 positions agree with TRBD2. In germline, CDR1 is MNHNS, CDR2 SASEGT. V was clipped by 3 bases and J by 8 bases; unmatched bases: 13. The CDR3 spans 16 residues. The CDR3 DNA is TGTGCCAGCAGTGAGCGAGGACTAGCCTCCGGGGTTACGCAGTATTTT. It encodes CASSERGLASGVTQYF.

The chain combines TRBV5-6 with TRBJ2-3; D unresolved. The CDR3 runs 11 residues. V lost 7 bases to trimming and J lost 4 bases, with 7 bases between them. Germline CDR1 SGHDT, CDR2 YYEEEE. CDR3 loop: CASLKADTQYF. DNA of the CDR3: TGTGCCAGCCTAAAGGCAGATACGCAGTATTTT.

About this clonotype itself: An end of the junction differs from the germline gene, which may be a read error. This rearrangement joins TRBV12-3 or TRBV12-4 to TRBJ1-6; weak D call: TRBD1 (5 bases). This CDR3 comprises 14 residues. The CDR3 bases are TGTGTCAGCAGCCCTCGTGGGGCGGATTCACCCCTCCACTTT. Residues: CVSSPRGADSPLHF.

The V call is TRBV20-1, the J call TRBJ2-3; possible D gene TRBD2, 6 bases. This CDR3 has 15 amino acids. The V and J ends lost 0 bases and 4 bases respectively, with 14 bases between them. Germline V gives CDR1 DFQATT, CDR2 SNEGSKA (reference sequence). The CDR3 spells CSARDRAGFSDTQYF. In nucleotides, the CDR3 is TGCAGTGCTAGAGATAGGGCGGGGTTTTCAGATACGCAGTATTTT.

Points on this clonotype: A read error may produce the germline difference seen at one junction end. V usage is TRBV9 and J usage is TRBJ2-4; D not certain. Judging by the DNA end, TRBJ2-7 fits better; the J call may be wrong. The germline gives CDR1 SGDLS, CDR2 YYNGEE. The CDR3 runs 14 residues. CDR3 protein: CASSVAPGSHEQYF. In nucleotides, the CDR3 is TGTGCCAGCAGCGTAGCCCCAGGCTCCCACGAGCAGTACTTC.

This clonotype has only one observation. The chain combines TRBV18 with TRBJ1-2; D is unresolved. V gave up 0 bases and J gave up 8 bases, with 16 bases separating them. Germline lookup yields CDR1 KGHSH and CDR2 LQKENI. This CDR3 has 15 residues. For the CDR3, the DNA is TGTGCCAGCTCACCACCGGCCCTCAATAGGATAGGCTACACCTTC. This sequence encodes CASSPPALNRIGYTF. The full variable domain, completed using reference TRBV18 and TRBJ1-2, is NAGVMQNPRHLVRRRGQEARLRCSPMKGHSHVYWYRQLPEEGLKFMVYLQKENIIDESGMPKERFSAEFPKEGPSILRIQQVVRGDSAAYFCASSPPALNRIGYTFGSGTRLTVV.

The V and J genes are TRBV7-2 and TRBJ2-2, with TRBD1 matching 8 bases. CDR1 is SGHTA and CDR2 is FQGNSA in the germline V gene. V gave up 2 bases and J gave up 5 bases; unmatched junction bases: 7. This CDR3 comprises 16 residues. The CDR3 DNA reads TGTGCCAGCAGCTTACAGGGCCGGACAGGGACCGGGGAGCTGTTTTTT. It is translated as CASSLQGRTGTGELFF.

The chain's CDR3 is CASSLGARGRGGSYNEQFF. Written as DNA, the CDR3 is TGTGCCAGCAGCTTGGGGGCTAGGGGGCGGGGGGGCTCCTACAATGAGCAGTTCTTC. The chain links TRBV7-8 to TRBJ2-1; 9 bases line up with TRBD2. The V gene end was trimmed by 3 bases and the J gene end by 0 bases; junction bases not matched to a gene: 12. CDR3 length equals 19 residues. Germline CDR1 and CDR2: SGHVS and FQNEAQ.

The rearrangement joins TRBV5-1 to TRBJ2-1; 7 bases fit TRBD2. Losses at the gene ends were 3 bases for V and 7 bases for J; bases not matched to a gene: 16. Looked up from germline, CDR1 is SGHRS and CDR2 is YFSETQ. The CDR3 runs 17 residues. CDR3 protein: CASSWTLAVDGSNEQFF. In DNA, the CDR3 is TGCGCCAGCAGCTGGACCCTAGCGGTGGACGGAAGTAATGAGCAGTTCTTC.

The chain is built from TRBV5-1 and TRBJ1-1; D not certain. V lost 0 bases and J lost 0, with 12 bases in between. The germline gives CDR1 SGHRS, CDR2 YFSETQ. CDR3 length: 16 residues. CDR3 bases: TGCGCCAGCAGCTTGGCGGCGGGCAACATGAACACTGAAGCTTTCTTT. Protein sequence: CASSLAAGNMNTEAFF.

The gene calls are TRBV29-1 and TRBJ2-4; D call uncertain. Germline V gene sequence: CDR1 SQVTM, CDR2 ANQGSEA. The CDR3 totals 18 residues. Between the trimmed V and J ends, which lost 1 base and 1 base, there was a span of 20 bases. CDR3 sequence reads: CSVEVPFIQLGAKNIQYF. The CDR3, as DNA: TGCAGCGTTGAAGTTCCCTTTATCCAGTTGGGGGCCAAAAACATTCAGTACTTC.

The DNA for the CDR3 is TGCAGTGCTACCCAAGGGACCGGCCTAGGCCGGCGTACTGAAGCTTTCTTT. It is translated as CSATQGTGLGRRTEAFF. V and J are TRBV20-1 and TRBJ1-1; possibly TRBD1 for D (5 bases). Germline CDR1 and CDR2: DFQATT and SNEGSKA (reference sequence). The CDR3 length is 17 residues. The V gene lost 4 bases and the J gene lost 5 bases, with 26 bases spanning the gap.

The chain's CDR3 is CASSLEWLYTDTQYF. CDR3 nucleotide sequence: TGTGCCAGCAGTTTAGAATGGCTGTACACAGATACGCAGTATTTT. The V and J genes are TRBV12-3 or TRBV12-4 and TRBJ2-3; D gene ambiguous. Trimming took 1 base from V and 2 from J, leaving 10 bases between them. The CDR3 length is 15 residues.